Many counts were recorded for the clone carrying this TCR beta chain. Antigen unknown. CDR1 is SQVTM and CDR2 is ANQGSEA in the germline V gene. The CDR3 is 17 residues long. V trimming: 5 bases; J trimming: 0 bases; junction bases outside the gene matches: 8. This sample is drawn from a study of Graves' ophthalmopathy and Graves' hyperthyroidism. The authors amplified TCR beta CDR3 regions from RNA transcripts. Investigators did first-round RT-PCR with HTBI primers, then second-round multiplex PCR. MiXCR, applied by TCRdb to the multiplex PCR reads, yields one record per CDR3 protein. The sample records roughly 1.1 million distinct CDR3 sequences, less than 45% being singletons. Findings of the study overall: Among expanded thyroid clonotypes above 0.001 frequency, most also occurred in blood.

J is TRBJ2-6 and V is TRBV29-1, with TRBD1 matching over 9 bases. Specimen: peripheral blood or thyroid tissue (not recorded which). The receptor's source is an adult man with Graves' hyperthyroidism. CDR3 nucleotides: TGCAGCGTTCCCGGGACAGGGCAAAGCTCTGGGGCCAACGTCCTGACTTTC. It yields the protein CSVPGTGQSSGANVLTF.